Listed below are T cell receptor beta chains from one sample, sequenced in a study of T cell responses to AZD1222 COVID-19 vaccine. Method: immunoSEQ multiplex PCR; TCRdb's copy keeps in-frame clones and lacks some. The sample has some 28,000 clones; approximately 78% are singletons. Source: peripheral blood, taken on day 0 of AZD1222 vaccination. These receptors were collected from an adult in good health. CDR3s include the opening cysteine and the closing phenylalanine or tryptophan. The D gene is left open where the match is weak. Part of the rows lack a size; the others show once, few, many or a class for expanded clones.

size	V	D	J	DNA	CDR3
NA	TRBV7-2	NA	TRBJ2-1	TGTGCCAGCAGCTTAGAAACTCGAGCAAGTGAGCAGTTCTTC	CASSLETRASEQFF
once	TRBV11-3	NA	TRBJ1-6	TGTGCCAGCAGCTTAGATGGCCTGCGGCCCCTCCACTTT	CASSLDGLRPLHF
NA	TRBV21-1	NA	TRBJ1-2	TGTGCCAGCAGTACGACAGGAGCTAACTACACCTTC	CASSTTGANYTF
few	TRBV19	NA	TRBJ1-1	TGTGCCAGTATGGGCCCCTCGCGACCTTCGAACACTGAAGCTTTCTTT	CASMGPSRPSNTEAFF
few	TRBV27	TRBD1	TRBJ1-6	TGTGCCAGCAGCCAAACGACAGGGTGGTTGTCACCCCTCCACTTT	CASSQTTGWLSPLHF
NA	TRBV27	TRBD2	TRBJ2-1	TGTGCCAGCAGTTTCGGGACTAGCGGGGGCTACAATGAGCAGTTCTTC	CASSFGTSGGYNEQFF
once	TRBV28	NA	TRBJ1-1	TGTGCCAGCAGTTTAGCGGTTTTGGAGGTCGACACTGAAGCTTTCTTT	CASSLAVLEVDTEAFF
NA	TRBV2	NA	TRBJ1-1	TGTGCCAGCAGACTCCTCGGGATAGACACTGAAGCTTTCTTT	CASRLLGIDTEAFF
NA	TRBV2	NA	TRBJ1-5	TGTGCCAGCAGTGTATCCCAACCGCAGCCCCAGCATTTT	CASSVSQPQPQHF
NA	TRBV10-3	NA	TRBJ1-6	TGTGCCATCAGAGCGGACCTGCCTTATTCACCCCTCCACTTT	CAIRADLPYSPLHF
NA	TRBV6-1	TRBD2	TRBJ2-1	TGTGCCAGCAGTGAGGGGGGGGGATCCCCCAATGAGCAGTTCTTC	CASSEGGGSPNEQFF
NA	TRBV27	NA	TRBJ2-6	TGTGCCAGCAGTTTAGGACGGCTTGGGTTGGGTGGGGCCAACGTCCTGACTTTC	CASSLGRLGLGGANVLTF
NA	TRBV20-1	TRBD1	TRBJ1-5	TGCAGTGCTAGTAAGACAGGGAGCAATCAGCCCCAGCATTTT	CSASKTGSNQPQHF
NA	TRBV7-9	NA	TRBJ2-3	TGTGCCAGCAGCTTAGCCAGGGACTTTCAGATCGCAGATACGCAGTATTTT	CASSLARDFQIADTQYF
NA	TRBV27	NA	TRBJ2-3	TGTGCCAGCAGTCCCGATCTGGGGAACACAGATACGCAGTATTTT	CASSPDLGNTDTQYF
NA	TRBV24-1	TRBD2	TRBJ2-5	TGTGCCACCAGTGATCCGCAAGGGACTAGCCCGACAGAGACCCAGTACTTC	CATSDPQGTSPTETQYF
few	TRBV4-3	TRBD2	TRBJ2-3	TGCGCCAGCAGCCAAGATCCCCCAGCGGGAGGGTCGGATACGCAGTATTTT	CASSQDPPAGGSDTQYF
NA	TRBV4-2	NA	TRBJ2-2	TGTGCCAGCAGCCAGGGGGAGGGGGAGCTGTTTTTT	CASSQGEGELFF
NA	TRBV2	NA	TRBJ2-3	TGTGCCAGCAAGGCGGGGGCGCACACAGATACGCAGTATTTT	CASKAGAHTDTQYF
NA	TRBV11-2	NA	TRBJ2-1	TGTGCCACGGGGCTAGCGCTGTACAATGAGCAGTTCTTC	CATGLALYNEQFF